These 11 T cell receptor beta chains originate from one sample sequenced in a study of T cell responses to AZD1222 COVID-19 vaccine. Measured with immunoSEQ multiplex PCR; TCRdb has only the in-frame clones, and not every one. In the table there are about 140,000 clones, approximately 84% of which are singletons. This specimen consisted of peripheral blood, obtained on day 0 of AZD1222 vaccination. The receptors originated from an adult in good health.

The CDR3 nucleotides read TGCGCCAGCAGCCCTGGGACAGGCACAGATACGCAGTATTTT. Translated: CASSPGTGTDTQYF. The chain recombines TRBV5-1 with TRBJ2-3; TRBD1 agrees at 7 bases. Germline V gene data show CDR1 as SGHRS and CDR2 as YFSETQ. The CDR3 runs to 14 residues. V was pared by 4 bases and J by 1 base, with 3 bases of the junction left unmatched.

The chain couples TRBV6-4 to TRBJ2-6; D not certain. Per germline, CDR1 MRHNA and CDR2 SNTAGT. V lost 6 bases to trimming and J lost 0 bases, with 15 bases between them. CDR3 length equals 17 residues. The CDR3 DNA is TGTGCCAGCAGCTCTACGGCCAAGAGCTCTGGGGCCAACGTCCTGACTTTC. Translation gives CASSSTAKSSGANVLTF.

The rearrangement uses TRBV6-5 and TRBJ2-7; D not resolved. Trimming removed 6 bases from V and 1 base from J, with 4 bases in between. CDR3 length: 11 amino acids. CDR1 is MNHEY, CDR2 SVGAGI, per germline. The CDR3, as DNA: TGTGCCAGCAGCGGATCCTACGAGCAGTACTTC. It encodes CASSGSYEQYF.

The J gene is TRBJ2-3, the V gene TRBV20-1, with D possibly TRBD2 on 6 matching bases. From germline, CDR1 is DFQATT and CDR2 SNEGSKA (reference sequence). CDR3 length: 14 residues. Trimming stripped 3 bases from V and 0 bases from J, with 10 bases between. The CDR3 sequence: CSASGLASTDTQYF. In DNA form, the CDR3 reads TGCAGTGCTAGTGGCCTAGCGAGCACAGATACGCAGTATTTT.

This chain uses TRBV28 with TRBJ1-2; 9 nucleotides align to TRBD1. The V segment lost 2 bases and the J segment 0 bases; nucleotides outside the gene matches: 4. This CDR3 comprises 16 residues. Germline-derived CDR1 and CDR2 are MDHEN and SYDVKM. CDR3 sequence: CASSLVTGGSNYGYTF. CDR3 nucleotides: TGTGCCAGCAGTTTAGTTACAGGGGGCTCTAACTATGGCTACACCTTC.

This clone was recorded once. The chain has TRBV3-1 (or the pseudogene TRBV3-2) and TRBJ2-5; 8 bases map to TRBD1. The V and J ends lost 0 bases and 4 bases, in that order; junction bases with no gene match: 4. Germline lookup yields CDR1 LGHDT and CDR2 YNNKEL (reference sequence). The CDR3 covers 15 residues. CDR3 in DNA: TGTGCCAGCAGCCAAGATCTTACAGGGGGAGAGACCCAGTACTTC. Translation: CASSQDLTGGETQYF.

The genes are TRBV5-6 and TRBJ1-5; no definite D call. Germline-derived CDR1 and CDR2 are SGHDT and YYEEEE. V lost 1 base, J lost 2 bases, and 4 bases lay in between. The CDR3 runs to 13 residues. In nucleotides, the CDR3 is TGTGCCAGCAGCTTGTCAGGCAATCAGCCCCAGCATTTT. This codes for CASSLSGNQPQHF.

The V and J genes are TRBV19 and TRBJ1-1; D is unresolved. V lost 7 bases to trimming and J lost 8 bases, with 14 bases between them. The CDR3 length is 12 residues. Germline V lookup: CDR1 LNHDA, CDR2 SQIVND (reference sequence). The CDR3 DNA follows: TGTGCCAGTACCCCGGGTCAGCGCGAAGCTTTCTTT. It yields the protein CASTPGQREAFF.

This sequence joins TRBV19 and TRBJ2-5; D may be TRBD2 (7 bases). The CDR3 extends over 18 amino acids. Germline V gives CDR1 LNHDA, CDR2 SQIVND (reference sequence). The V and J ends lost 2 bases and 4 bases respectively, with 23 bases between them. CDR3 residues: CASSISRGARTLSETQYF. DNA of the CDR3: TGTGCCAGTAGTATAAGTCGGGGGGCACGGACACTATCAGAGACCCAGTACTTC.

V usage is TRBV4-1 and J usage is TRBJ2-1; D is perhaps TRBD1 (6 bases). The CDR3 totals 14 residues. Germline lookup yields CDR1 MGHRA and CDR2 YSYEKL. Between the trimmed V and J ends, which lost 6 bases and 8 bases, there was a span of 17 bases. CDR3 in DNA: TGCGCCAGCAGTAGGCAGGGGCTCGGGGATGAGCAGTTCTTC. Amino acid sequence: CASSRQGLGDEQFF.

V usage is TRBV15 and J usage is TRBJ1-2; 7 bases line up with TRBD1. Germline V gene data show CDR1 as LNHNV and CDR2 as YYDKDF (reference sequence). J was trimmed by 8 bases and V by 3 bases; bases with no gene match: 9. The CDR3 spans 14 residues. For the CDR3, the DNA is TGTGCCACCAGCAGCTGGGACAGTACGAAAGGCTACACCTTC. Its protein product is CATSSWDSTKGYTF.